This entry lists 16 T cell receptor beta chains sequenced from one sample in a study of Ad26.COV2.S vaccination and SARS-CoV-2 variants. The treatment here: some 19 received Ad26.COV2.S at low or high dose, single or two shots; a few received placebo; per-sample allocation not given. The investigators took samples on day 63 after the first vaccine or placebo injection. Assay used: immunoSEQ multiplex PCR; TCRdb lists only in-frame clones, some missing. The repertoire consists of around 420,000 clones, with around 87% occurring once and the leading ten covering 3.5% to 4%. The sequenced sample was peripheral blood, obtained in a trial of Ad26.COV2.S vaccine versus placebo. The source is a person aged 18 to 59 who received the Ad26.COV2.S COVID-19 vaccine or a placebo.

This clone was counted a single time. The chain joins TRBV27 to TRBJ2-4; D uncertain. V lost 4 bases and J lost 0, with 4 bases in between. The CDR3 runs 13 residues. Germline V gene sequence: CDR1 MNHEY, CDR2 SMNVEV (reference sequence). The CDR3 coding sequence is TGTGCCAGCAGTTACCGAGCCAAAAACATTCAGTACTTC. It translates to CASSYRAKNIQYF.

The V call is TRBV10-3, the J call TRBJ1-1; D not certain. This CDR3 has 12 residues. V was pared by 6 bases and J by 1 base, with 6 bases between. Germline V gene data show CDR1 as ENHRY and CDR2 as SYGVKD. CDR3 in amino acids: CAIRRENTEAFF. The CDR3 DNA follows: TGTGCCATCAGGCGGGAGAACACTGAAGCTTTCTTT.

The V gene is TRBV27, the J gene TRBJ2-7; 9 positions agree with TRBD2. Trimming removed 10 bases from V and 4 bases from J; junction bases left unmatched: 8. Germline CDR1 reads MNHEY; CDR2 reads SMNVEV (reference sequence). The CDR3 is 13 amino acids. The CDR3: CATSSGAGYEQYF. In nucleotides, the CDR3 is TGTGCCACTTCTAGCGGGGCGGGATACGAGCAGTACTTC.

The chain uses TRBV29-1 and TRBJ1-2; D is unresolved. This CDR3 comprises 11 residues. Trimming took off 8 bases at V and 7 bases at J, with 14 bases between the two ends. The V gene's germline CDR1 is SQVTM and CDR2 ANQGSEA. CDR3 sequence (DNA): TGCAGCACCCCGGTAGGTTCTGGCTACACCTTC. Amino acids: CSTPVGSGYTF.

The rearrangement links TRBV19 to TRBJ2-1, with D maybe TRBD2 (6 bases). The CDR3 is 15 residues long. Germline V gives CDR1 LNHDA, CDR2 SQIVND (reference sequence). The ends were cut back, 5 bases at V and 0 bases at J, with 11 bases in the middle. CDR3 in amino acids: CASSYPGVSYNEQFF. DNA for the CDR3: TGTGCCAGTAGTTACCCGGGGGTCTCCTACAATGAGCAGTTCTTC.

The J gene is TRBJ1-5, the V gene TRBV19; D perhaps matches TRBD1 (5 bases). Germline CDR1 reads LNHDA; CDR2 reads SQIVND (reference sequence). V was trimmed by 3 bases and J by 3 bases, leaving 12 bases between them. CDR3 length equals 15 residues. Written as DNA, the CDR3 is TGTGCCAGTAGTATCTCCGGGGGACCCAATCAGCCCCAGCATTTT. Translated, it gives CASSISGGPNQPQHF.

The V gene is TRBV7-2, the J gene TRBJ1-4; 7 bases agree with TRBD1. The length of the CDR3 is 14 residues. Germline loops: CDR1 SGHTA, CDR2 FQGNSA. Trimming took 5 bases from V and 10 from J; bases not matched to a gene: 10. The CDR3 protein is CASSHTRGQAKLFF. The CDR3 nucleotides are TGTGCCAGCAGCCATACTAGGGGGCAGGCAAAACTGTTTTTT.

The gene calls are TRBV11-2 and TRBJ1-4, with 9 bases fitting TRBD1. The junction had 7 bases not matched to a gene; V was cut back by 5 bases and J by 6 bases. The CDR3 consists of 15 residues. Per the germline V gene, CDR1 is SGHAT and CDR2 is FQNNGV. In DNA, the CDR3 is TGTGCCAGCAGCCCGAGTGGGACAGGGTATGAAAAACTGTTTTTT. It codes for CASSPSGTGYEKLFF. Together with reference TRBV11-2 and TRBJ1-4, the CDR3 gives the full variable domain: EAGVAQSPRYKIIEKRQSVAFWCNPISGHATLYWYQQILGQGPKLLIQFQNNGVVDDSQLPKDRFSAERLKGVDSTLKIQPAKLEDSAVYLCASSPSGTGYEKLFFGSGTQLSVL.

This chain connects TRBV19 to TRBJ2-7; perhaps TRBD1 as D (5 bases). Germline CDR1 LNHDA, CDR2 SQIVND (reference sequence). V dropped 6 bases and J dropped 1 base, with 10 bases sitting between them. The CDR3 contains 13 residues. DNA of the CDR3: TGTGCCAGTAGGGACATAGGTTCCTACGAGCAGTACTTC. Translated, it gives CASRDIGSYEQYF.

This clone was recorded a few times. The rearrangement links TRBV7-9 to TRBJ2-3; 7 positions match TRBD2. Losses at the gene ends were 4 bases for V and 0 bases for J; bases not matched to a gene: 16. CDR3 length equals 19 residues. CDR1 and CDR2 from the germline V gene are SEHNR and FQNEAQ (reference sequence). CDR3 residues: CASSSTPGLAATSTDTQYF. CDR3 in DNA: TGTGCCAGCAGCTCCACCCCCGGGCTAGCGGCAACTAGCACAGATACGCAGTATTTT. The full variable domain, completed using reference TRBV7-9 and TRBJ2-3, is DTGVSQNPRHKITKRGQNVTFRCDPISEHNRLYWYRQTLGQGPEFLTYFQNEAQLEKSRLLSDRFSAERPKGSFSTLEIQRTEQGDSAMYLCASSSTPGLAATSTDTQYFGPGTRLTVL.

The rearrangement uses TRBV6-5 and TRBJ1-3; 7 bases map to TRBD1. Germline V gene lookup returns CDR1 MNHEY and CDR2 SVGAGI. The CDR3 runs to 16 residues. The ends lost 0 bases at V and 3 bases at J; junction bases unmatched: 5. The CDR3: CASSYSLGGRGNTIYF. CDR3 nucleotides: TGTGCCAGCAGTTACTCGTTAGGGGGCCGTGGAAACACCATATATTTT.

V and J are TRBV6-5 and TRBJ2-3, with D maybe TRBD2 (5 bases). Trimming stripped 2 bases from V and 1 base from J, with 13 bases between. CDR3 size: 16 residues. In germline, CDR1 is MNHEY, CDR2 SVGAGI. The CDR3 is CASSYVPEGRTDTQYF. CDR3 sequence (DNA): TGTGCCAGCAGTTACGTCCCCGAGGGCCGCACAGATACGCAGTATTTT.

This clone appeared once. In nucleotides, the CDR3 is TGTGCCAGCATTGAAGACAGGGGTAGCAATCAGCCCCAGCATTTT. Translated, it gives CASIEDRGSNQPQHF. The chain employs TRBV6-9 and TRBJ1-5; 8 nucleotides line up with TRBD1. V lost 7 bases, J lost 0 bases, and 5 bases stayed unmatched. CDR3 size: 15 residues. The germline gives CDR1 MNHGY, CDR2 SVAAGI.

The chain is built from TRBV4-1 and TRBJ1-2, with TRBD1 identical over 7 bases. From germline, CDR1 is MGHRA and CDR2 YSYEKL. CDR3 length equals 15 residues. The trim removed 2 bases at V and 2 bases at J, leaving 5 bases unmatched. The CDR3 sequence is CASSQPGQQNYGYTF. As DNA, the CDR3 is TGCGCCAGCAGCCAACCGGGACAGCAAAACTATGGCTACACCTTC.

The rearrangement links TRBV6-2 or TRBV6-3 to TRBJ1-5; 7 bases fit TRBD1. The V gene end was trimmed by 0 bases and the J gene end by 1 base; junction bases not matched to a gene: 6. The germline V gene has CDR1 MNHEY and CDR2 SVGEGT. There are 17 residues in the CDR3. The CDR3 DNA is TGTGCCAGCAGTTACTCGAGCCCAGGGGGGAGCAATCAGCCCCAGCATTTT. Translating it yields CASSYSSPGGSNQPQHF.

The CDR3 DNA reads as TGTGCCAGCAGCGCACAGGGATACACCGGGGAGCTGTTTTTT. It is translated as CASSAQGYTGELFF. V gene TRBV7-9 combines with J gene TRBJ2-2; D is perhaps TRBD1 (6 bases). This CDR3 has 14 residues. V lost 5 bases and J 3 bases, leaving 10 bases between the germline ends. The germline gives CDR1 SEHNR, CDR2 FQNEAQ (reference sequence).